This paragraph covers one T cell receptor beta chain sequence. Antigen unknown. The data stem from a study of CD8+ T cells in alopecia areata. About the research overall: Tofacitinib administration to treated patients was oral, at 5 to 10 mg twice daily. Whole-study results and caveats: Clarity of TCR sharing across patients fell short of that in mice, possibly HLA-related.

Extraction of RNA preceded its reverse transcription into cDNA, which served as the sequencing template. Clones were read by immunoSEQ multiplex PCR, and TCRdb kept only the in-frame ones, dropping some. This table holds 90,000 to 120,000 clones, 84% found once. Stated treatment: oral pan-JAK inhibitor, 5-10 mg twice daily. The clonotype was recovered from a human donor with alopecia areata. This specimen was CD8+ T cells sorted from blood, taken at week 24, from a patient treated with tofacitinib.

The DNA for the CDR3 is TGTGCCAGCAGCCCCCCGGCAGGGTACAATGAGCAGTTCTTC. It translates to CASSPPAGYNEQFF. The J gene is TRBJ2-1, the V gene TRBV7-8; D may be TRBD1 (5 bases). The CDR3 length is 14 residues. V was cut by 5 bases and J by 4 bases, with 12 bases left in between. The germline CDR1 and CDR2 sequences are SGHVS and FQNEAQ.